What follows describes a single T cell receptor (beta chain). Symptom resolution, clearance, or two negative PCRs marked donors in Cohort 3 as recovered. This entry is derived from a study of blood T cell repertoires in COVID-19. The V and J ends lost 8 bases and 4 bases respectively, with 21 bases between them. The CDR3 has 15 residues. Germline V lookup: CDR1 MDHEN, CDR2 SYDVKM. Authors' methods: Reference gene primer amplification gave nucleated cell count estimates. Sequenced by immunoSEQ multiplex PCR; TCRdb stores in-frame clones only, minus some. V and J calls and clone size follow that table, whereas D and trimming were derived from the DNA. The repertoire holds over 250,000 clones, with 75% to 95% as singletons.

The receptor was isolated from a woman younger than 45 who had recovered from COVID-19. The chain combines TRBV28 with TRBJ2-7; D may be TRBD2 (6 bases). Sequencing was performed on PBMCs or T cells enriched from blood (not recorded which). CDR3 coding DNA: TGTGCCAGCGGGGAGGTGCGGGGTGGAGTGTACGAGCAGTACTTC. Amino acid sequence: CASGEVRGGVYEQYF.